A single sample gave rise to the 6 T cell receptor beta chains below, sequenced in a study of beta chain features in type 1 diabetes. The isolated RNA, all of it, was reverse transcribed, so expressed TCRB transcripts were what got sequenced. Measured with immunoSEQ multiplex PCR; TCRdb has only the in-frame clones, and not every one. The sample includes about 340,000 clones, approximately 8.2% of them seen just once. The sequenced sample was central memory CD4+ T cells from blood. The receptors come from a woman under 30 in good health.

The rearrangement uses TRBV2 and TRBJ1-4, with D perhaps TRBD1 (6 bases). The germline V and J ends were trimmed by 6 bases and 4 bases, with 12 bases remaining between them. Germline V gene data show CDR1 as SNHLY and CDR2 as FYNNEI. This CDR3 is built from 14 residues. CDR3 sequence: CASRPGQINEKLFF. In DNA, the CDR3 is TGTGCCAGCAGACCCGGACAGATTAATGAAAAACTGTTTTTT.

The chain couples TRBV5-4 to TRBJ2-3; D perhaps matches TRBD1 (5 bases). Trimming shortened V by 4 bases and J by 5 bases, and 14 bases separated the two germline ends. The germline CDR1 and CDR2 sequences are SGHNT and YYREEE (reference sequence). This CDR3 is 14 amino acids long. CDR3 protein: CASSQMRQGDTQYF. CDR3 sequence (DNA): TGTGCCAGCAGCCAAATGAGGCAGGGAGATACGCAGTATTTT.

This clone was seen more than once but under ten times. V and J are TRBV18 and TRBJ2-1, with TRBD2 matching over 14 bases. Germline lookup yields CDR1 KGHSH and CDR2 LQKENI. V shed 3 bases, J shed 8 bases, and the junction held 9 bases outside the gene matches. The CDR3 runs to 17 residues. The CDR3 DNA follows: TGTGCCAGCTCACCCGCCGGGACTAGCGGGAGTTTTTATGAGCAGTTCTTC. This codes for CASSPAGTSGSFYEQFF.

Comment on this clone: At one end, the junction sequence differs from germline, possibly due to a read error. The CDR3 here is CASSQELRYQETQYF. In nucleotides, the CDR3 is TGCGCCAGCAGCCAAGAGTTACGTTATCAAGAGACCCAGTACTTC. The chain is built from TRBV7-2 and TRBJ2-5; D call uncertain. The CDR3 length is 15 residues. Per germline, CDR1 SGHTA and CDR2 FQGNSA.

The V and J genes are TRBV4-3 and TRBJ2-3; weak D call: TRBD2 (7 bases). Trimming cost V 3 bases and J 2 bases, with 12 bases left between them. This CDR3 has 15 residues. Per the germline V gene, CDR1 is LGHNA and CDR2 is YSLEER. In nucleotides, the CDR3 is TGCGCCAGCAGCCACCGCGGGGGCAACACAGATACGCAGTATTTT. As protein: CASSHRGGNTDTQYF.

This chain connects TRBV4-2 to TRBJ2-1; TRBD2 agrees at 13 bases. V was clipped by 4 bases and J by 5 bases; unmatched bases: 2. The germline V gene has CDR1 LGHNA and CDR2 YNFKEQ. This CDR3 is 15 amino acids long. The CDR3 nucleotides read TGTGCCAGCAGCCCAGGACTAGCGGGAGACAATGAGCAGTTCTTC. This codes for CASSPGLAGDNEQFF.